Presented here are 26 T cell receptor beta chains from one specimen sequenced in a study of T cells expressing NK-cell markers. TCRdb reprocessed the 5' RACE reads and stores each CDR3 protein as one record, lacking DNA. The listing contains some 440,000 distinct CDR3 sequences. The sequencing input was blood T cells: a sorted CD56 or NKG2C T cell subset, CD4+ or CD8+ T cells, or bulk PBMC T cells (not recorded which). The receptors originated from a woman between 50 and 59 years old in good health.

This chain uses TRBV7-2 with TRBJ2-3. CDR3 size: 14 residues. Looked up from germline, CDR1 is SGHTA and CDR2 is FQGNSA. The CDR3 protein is CASSRGRSTDTQYF.

CDR3 amino acids: CASYNINYGYTF. The chain has TRBV7-9 and TRBJ1-2. The CDR3 consists of 12 residues. In germline, CDR1 is SEHNR, CDR2 FQNEAQ (reference sequence).

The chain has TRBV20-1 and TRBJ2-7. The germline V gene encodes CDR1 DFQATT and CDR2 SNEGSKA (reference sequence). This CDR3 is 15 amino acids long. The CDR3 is CSARAQGIGRDEQYF.

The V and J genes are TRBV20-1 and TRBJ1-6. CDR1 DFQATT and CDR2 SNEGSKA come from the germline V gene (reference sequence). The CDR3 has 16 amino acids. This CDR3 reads CSASYESGPSVSRLHF.

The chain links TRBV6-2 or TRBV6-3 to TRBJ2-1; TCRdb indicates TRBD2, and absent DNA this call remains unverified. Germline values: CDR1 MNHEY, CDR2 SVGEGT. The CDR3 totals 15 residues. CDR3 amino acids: CASGLAGGPNNEQFF.

The CDR3 loop is CASSLRATNYGYTF. This sequence joins TRBV27 and TRBJ1-2; TCRdb's assignment of TRBD1 cannot be checked, as there is no DNA. Germline CDR1 is MNHEY and CDR2 is SMNVEV (reference sequence). CDR3 length: 14 amino acids.

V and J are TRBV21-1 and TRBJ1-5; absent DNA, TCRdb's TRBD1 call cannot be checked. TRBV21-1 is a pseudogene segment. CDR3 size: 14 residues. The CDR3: CASSPKAGAQPQHF.

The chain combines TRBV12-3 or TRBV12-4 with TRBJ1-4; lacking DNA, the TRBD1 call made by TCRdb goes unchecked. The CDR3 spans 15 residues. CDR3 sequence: CASRPGQGWDEKLFF.

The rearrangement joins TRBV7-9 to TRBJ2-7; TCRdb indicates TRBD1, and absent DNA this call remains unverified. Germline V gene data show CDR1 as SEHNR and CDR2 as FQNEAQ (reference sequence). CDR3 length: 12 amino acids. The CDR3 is CALGAASYEQYF.

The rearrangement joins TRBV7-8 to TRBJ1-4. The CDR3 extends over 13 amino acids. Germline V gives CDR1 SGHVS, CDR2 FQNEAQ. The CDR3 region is CASSLTLNEKLFF.

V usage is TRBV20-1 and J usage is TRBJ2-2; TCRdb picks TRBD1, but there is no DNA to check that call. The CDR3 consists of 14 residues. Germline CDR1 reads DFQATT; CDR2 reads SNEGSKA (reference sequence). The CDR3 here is CSAKRGPLSGELFF.

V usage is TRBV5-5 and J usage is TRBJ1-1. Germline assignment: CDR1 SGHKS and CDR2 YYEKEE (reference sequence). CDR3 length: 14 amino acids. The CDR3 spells CASSLGPTNTEAFF. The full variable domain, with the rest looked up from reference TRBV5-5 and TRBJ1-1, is DAGVTQSPTHLIKTRGQQVTLRCSPISGHKSVSWYQQVLGQGPQFIFQYYEKEERGRGNFPDRFSARQFPNYSSELNVNALLLGDSALYLCASSLGPTNTEAFFGQGTRLTVV.

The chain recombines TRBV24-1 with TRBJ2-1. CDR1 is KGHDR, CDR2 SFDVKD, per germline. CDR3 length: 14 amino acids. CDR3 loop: CATSERSAIDEQFF.

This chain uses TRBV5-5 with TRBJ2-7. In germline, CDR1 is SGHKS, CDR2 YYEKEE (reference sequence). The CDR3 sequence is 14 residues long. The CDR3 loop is CASSGSRMSYEQYF.

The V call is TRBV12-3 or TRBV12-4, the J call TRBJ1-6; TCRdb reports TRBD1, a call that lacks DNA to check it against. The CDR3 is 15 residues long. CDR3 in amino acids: CASSPPGRPNSPLHF.

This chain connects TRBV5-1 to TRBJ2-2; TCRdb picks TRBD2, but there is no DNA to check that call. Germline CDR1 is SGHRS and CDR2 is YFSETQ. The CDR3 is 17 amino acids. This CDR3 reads CASSRNPSGGNTGELFF.

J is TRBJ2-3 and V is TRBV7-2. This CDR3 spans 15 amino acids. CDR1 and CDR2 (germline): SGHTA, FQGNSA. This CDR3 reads CASSLEVSDTDTQYF. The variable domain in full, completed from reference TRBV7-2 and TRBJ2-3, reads GAGVSQSPSNKVTEKGKDVELRCDPISGHTALYWYRQSLGQGLEFLIYFQGNSAPDKSGLPSDRFSAERTGGSVSTLTIQRTQQEDSAVYLCASSLEVSDTDTQYFGPGTRLTVL.

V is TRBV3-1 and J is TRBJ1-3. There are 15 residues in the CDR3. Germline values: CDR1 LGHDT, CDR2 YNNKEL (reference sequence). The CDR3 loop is CASSQAGRAGNTIYF.

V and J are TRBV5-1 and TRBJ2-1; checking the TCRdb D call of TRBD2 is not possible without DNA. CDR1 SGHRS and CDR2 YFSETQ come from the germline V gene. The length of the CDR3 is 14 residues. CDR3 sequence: CASSSPGLAGEQFF.

The CDR3 sequence is CSVQPLSEPDTQYF. J is TRBJ2-3 and V is TRBV29-1; TCRdb lists TRBD1, though no DNA is available to test this call. CDR1 is SQVTM and CDR2 is ANQGSEA in the germline V gene. The CDR3 is made up of 14 amino acids.

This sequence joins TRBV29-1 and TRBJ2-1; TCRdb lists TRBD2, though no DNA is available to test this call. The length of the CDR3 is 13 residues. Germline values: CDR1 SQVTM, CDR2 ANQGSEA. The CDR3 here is CSVSGLAANEQFF.

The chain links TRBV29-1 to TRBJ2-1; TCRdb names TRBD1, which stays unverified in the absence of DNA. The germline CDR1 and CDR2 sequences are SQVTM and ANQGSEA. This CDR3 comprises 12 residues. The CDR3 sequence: CSSLGEPNEQFF.

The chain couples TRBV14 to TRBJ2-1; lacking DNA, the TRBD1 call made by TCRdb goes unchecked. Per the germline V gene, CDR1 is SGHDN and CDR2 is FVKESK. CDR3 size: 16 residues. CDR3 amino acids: CASSAAFGGIYNEQFF.

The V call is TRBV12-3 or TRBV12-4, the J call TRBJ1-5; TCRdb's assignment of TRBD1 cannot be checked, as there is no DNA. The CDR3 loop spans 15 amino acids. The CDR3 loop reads CASRKTGMGNQPQHF.

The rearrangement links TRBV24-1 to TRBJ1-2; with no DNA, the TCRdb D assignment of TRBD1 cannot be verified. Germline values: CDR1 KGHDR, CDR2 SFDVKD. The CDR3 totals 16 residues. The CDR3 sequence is CATSDVPGTDNYGYTF.

The CDR3: CASSPGQIMNTEAFF. The rearrangement links TRBV5-1 to TRBJ1-1; TCRdb's D gene call, TRBD1, goes unchecked for lack of DNA. In germline, CDR1 is SGHRS, CDR2 YFSETQ. CDR3 length equals 15 residues.